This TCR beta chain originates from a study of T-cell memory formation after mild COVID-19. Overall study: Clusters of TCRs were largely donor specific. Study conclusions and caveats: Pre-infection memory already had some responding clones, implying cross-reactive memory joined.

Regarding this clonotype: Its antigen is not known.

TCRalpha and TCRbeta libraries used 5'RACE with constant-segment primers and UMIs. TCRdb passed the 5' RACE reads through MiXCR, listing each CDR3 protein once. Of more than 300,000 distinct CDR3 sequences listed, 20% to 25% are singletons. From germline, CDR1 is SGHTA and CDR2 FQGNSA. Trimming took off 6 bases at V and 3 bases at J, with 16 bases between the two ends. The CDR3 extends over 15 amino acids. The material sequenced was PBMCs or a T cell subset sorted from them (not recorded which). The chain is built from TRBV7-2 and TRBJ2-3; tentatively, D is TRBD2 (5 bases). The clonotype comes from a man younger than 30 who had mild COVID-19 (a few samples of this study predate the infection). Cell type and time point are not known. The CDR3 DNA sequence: TGTGCCAGCAGTTCCCAGGTGGGCGGGACAGATACGCAGTATTTT. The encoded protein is CASSSQVGGTDTQYF. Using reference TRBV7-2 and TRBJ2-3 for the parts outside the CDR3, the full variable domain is GAGVSQSPSNKVTEKGKDVELRCDPISGHTALYWYRQSLGQGLEFLIYFQGNSAPDKSGLPSDRFSAERTGGSVSTLTIQRTQQEDSAVYLCASSSQVGGTDTQYFGPGTRLTVL.